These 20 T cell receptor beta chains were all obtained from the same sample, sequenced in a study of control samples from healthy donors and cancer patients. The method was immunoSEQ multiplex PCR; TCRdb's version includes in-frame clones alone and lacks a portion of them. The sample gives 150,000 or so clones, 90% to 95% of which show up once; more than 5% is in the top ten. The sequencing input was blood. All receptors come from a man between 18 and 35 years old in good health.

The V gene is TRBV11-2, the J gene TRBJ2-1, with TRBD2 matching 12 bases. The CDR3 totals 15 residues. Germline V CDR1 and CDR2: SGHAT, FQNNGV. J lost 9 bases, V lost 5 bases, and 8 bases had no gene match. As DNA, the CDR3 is TGTGCCAGCAGCCTCCCGGGACTAGCGGGTGGTGAGCAGTTCTTC. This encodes CASSLPGLAGGEQFF.

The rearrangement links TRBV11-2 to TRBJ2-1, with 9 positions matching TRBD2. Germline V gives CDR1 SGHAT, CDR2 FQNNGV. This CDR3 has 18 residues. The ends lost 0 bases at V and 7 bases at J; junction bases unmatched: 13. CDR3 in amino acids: CASSLDWASGMIGNEQFF. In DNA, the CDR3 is TGTGCCAGCAGCTTAGATTGGGCTAGCGGGATGATCGGTAATGAGCAGTTCTTC.

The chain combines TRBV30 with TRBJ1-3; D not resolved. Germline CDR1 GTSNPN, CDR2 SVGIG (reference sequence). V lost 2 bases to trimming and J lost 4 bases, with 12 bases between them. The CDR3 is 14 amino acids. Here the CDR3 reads CAWSKVLAGNTIYF. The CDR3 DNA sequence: TGTGCCTGGAGTAAGGTGTTAGCAGGAAACACCATATATTTT.

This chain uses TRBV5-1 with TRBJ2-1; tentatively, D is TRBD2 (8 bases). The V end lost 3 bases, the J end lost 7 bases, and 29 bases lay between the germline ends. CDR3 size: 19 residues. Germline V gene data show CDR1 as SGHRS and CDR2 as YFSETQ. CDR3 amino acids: CASSSTGRGSGAYENEQFF. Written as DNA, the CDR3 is TGCGCCAGCAGCTCGACAGGGAGGGGTAGCGGGGCCTATGAGAATGAGCAGTTCTTC.

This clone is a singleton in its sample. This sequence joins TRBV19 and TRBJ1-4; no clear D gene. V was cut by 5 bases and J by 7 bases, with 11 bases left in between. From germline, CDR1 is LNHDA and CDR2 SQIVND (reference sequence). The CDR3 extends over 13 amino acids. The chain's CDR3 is CASSVVPSEKLFF. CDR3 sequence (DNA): TGTGCCAGTAGTGTGGTCCCAAGTGAAAAACTGTTTTTT. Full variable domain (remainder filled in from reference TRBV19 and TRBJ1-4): DGGITQSPKYLFRKEGQNVTLSCEQNLNHDAMYWYRQDPGQGLRLIYYSQIVNDFQKGDIAEGYSVSREKKESFPLTVTSAQKNPTAFYLCASSVVPSEKLFFGSGTQLSVL.

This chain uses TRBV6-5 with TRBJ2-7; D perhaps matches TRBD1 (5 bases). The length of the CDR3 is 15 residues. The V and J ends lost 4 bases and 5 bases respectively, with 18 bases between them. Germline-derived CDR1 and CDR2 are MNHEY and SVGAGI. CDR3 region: CASSWGRASRDEQYF. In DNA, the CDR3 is TGTGCCAGCAGTTGGGGCCGAGCCTCCCGAGACGAGCAGTACTTC.

CDR3 loop: CASSPGTSGTYEQYF. DNA of the CDR3: TGTGCCAGCAGTCCGGGGACTAGCGGAACCTACGAGCAGTACTTC. V gene TRBV27 combines with J gene TRBJ2-7; 11 bases agree with TRBD2. Germline V gives CDR1 MNHEY, CDR2 SMNVEV (reference sequence). Trimming removed 5 bases from V and 2 bases from J; junction bases left unmatched: 5. The CDR3 runs to 15 residues.

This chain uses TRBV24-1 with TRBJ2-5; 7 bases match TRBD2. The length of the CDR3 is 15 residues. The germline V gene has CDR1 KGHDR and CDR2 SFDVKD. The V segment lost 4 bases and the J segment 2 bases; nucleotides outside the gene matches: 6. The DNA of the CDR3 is TGTGCCACCAGTGACCGCGGGGGAAGTCAAGAGACCCAGTACTTC. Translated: CATSDRGGSQETQYF.

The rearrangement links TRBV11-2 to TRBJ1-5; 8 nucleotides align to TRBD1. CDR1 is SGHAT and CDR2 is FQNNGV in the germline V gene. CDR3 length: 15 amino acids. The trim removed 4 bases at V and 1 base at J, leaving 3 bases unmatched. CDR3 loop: CASSSGQGSNQPQHF. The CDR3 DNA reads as TGTGCCAGCAGCTCAGGACAGGGAAGCAATCAGCCCCAGCATTTT. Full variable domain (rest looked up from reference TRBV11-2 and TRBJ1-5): EAGVAQSPRYKIIEKRQSVAFWCNPISGHATLYWYQQILGQGPKLLIQFQNNGVVDDSQLPKDRFSAERLKGVDSTLKIQPAKLEDSAVYLCASSSGQGSNQPQHFGDGTRLSIL.

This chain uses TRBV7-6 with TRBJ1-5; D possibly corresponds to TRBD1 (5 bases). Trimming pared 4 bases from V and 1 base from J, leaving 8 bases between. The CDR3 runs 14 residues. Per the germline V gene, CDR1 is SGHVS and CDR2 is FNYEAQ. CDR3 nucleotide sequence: TGTGCCAGCAGCTCAGACAGAAGCAATCAGCCCCAGCATTTT. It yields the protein CASSSDRSNQPQHF.

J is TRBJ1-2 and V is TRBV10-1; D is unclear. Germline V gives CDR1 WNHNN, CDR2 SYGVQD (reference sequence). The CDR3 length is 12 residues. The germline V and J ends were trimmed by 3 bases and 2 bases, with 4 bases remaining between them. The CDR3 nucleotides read TGCGCCAGCAGTGATATGAACTATGGCTACACCTTC. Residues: CASSDMNYGYTF.

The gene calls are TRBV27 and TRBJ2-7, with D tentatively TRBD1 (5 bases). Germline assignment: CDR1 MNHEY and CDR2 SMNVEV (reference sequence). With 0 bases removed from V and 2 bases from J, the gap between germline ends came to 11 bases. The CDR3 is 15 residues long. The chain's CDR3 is CASSLSPRVPYEQYF. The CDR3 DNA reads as TGTGCCAGCAGTTTATCGCCCAGGGTTCCCTACGAGCAGTACTTC.

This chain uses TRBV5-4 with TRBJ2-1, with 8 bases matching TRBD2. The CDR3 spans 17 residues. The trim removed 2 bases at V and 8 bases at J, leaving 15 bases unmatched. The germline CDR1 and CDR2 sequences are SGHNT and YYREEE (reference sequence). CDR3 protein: CASSLAAGGLLGYEQFF. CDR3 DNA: TGTGCCAGCAGCTTAGCGGCGGGGGGCCTTCTCGGTTATGAGCAGTTCTTC. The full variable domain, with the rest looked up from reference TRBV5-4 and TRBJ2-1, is ETGVTQSPTHLIKTRGQQVTLRCSSQSGHNTVSWYQQALGQGPQFIFQYYREEENGRGNFPPRFSGLQFPNYSSELNVNALELDDSALYLCASSLAAGGLLGYEQFFGPGTRLTVL.

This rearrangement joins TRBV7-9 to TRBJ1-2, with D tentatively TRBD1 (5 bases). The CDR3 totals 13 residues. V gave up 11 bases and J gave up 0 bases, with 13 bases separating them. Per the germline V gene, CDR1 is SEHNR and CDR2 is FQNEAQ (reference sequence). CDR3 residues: CALGHSSNYGYTF. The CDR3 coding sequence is TGTGCCCTCGGACATAGCTCTAACTATGGCTACACCTTC.

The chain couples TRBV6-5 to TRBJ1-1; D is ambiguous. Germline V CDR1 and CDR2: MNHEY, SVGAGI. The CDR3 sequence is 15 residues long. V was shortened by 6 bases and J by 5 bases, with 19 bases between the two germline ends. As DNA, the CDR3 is TGTGCCAGCAGCCGAACGGCGGGGAGTGGAACTGAAGCTTTCTTT. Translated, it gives CASSRTAGSGTEAFF.

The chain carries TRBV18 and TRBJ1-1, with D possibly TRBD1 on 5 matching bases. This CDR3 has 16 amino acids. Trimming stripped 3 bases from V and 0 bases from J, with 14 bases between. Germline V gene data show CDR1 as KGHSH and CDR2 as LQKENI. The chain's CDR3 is CASSPRGGTMNTEAFF. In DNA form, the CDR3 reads TGTGCCAGCTCACCCCGGGGGGGGACCATGAACACTGAAGCTTTCTTT.

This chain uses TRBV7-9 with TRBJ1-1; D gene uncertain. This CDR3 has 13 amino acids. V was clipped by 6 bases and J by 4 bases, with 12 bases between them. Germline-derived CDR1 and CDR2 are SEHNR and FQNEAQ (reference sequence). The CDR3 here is CASRTDLITEAFF. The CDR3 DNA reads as TGTGCCAGCAGGACGGACCTGATCACTGAAGCTTTCTTT.

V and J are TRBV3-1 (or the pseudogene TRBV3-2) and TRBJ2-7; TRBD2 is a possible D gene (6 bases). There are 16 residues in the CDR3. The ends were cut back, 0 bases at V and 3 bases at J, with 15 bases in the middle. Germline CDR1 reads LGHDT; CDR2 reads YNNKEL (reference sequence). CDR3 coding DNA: TGTGCCAGCAGCCAAGAAATACAGACTAGAGGCTACGAGCAGTACTTC. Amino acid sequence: CASSQEIQTRGYEQYF.

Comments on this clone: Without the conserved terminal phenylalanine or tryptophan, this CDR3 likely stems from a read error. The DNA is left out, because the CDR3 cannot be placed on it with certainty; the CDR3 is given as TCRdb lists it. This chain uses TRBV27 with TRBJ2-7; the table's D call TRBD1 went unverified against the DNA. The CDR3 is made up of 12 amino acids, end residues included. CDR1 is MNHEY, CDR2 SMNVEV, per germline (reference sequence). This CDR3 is CASSSPTGALAI.

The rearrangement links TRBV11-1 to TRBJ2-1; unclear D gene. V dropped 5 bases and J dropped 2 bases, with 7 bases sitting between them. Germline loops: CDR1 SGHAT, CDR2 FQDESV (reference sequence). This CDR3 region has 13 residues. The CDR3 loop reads CASSPAAYNEQFF. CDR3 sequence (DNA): TGTGCCAGCAGCCCTGCCGCCTACAATGAGCAGTTCTTC.